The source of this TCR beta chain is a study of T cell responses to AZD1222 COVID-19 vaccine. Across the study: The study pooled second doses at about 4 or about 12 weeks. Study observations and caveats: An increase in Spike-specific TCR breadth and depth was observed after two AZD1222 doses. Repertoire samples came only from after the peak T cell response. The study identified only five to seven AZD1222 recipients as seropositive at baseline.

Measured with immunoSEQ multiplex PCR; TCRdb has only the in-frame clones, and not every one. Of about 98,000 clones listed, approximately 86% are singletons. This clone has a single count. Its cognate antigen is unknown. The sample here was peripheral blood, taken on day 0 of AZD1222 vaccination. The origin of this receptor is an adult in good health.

The CDR3 bases are TGTGCCAGTAGTGTGACTAGCGGGAGTTATACCGGGGAGCTGTTTTTT. This translates into CASSVTSGSYTGELFF. This sequence joins TRBV19 and TRBJ2-2; 12 bases match TRBD2. Germline-derived CDR1 and CDR2 are LNHDA and SQIVND (reference sequence). V gave up 5 bases and J gave up 5 bases; unmatched junction bases: 6. The CDR3 consists of 16 residues.